The 21 T cell receptor beta chains in this list originate from one sample, sequenced in a study of PD-1 blockade in classical Hodgkin lymphoma. All trial patients relapsed after autologous stem cell transplantation. Sequencing used immunoSEQ multiplex PCR; TCRdb keeps in-frame clones, though not all of them. The data contain about 94,000 clones, about 88% of them singletons. Sequencing was performed on peripheral blood mononuclear cells (PBMCs), taken before the second cycle of nivolumab. Receptors originate from a human donor with classical Hodgkin lymphoma.

This chain links TRBV6-6 with TRBJ1-3; D uncertain. The CDR3 sequence is 14 residues long. Looked up from germline, CDR1 is MNHNY and CDR2 is SVGAGI (reference sequence). The V end was cut by 5 bases, the J end by 0 bases, with 8 bases between. The CDR3 is CASSRPSSGNTIYF. CDR3 coding DNA: TGTGCCAGCAGTAGACCCAGCTCTGGAAACACCATATATTTT.

The chain uses TRBV18 and TRBJ2-3, with 12 bases fitting TRBD2. The CDR3 spans 19 residues. J lost 2 bases, V lost 3 bases, and 12 bases had no gene match. Germline V gene lookup returns CDR1 KGHSH and CDR2 LQKENI. The CDR3, as DNA: TGTGCCAGCTCACCTAGGAGACCTCTAGCGGGGGGGAACACAGATACGCAGTATTTT. Encoded protein: CASSPRRPLAGGNTDTQYF.

The rearrangement links TRBV7-9 to TRBJ2-5; possible D gene TRBD2, 6 bases. This CDR3 is 13 amino acids long. V was pared by 4 bases and J by 5 bases, with 11 bases between. Germline lookup yields CDR1 SEHNR and CDR2 FQNEAQ (reference sequence). CDR3 DNA: TGTGCCAGCAGCTCAAGACTAGGGGAGACCCAGTACTTC. Translating it yields CASSSRLGETQYF. The full variable domain, its missing parts supplied by reference TRBV7-9 and TRBJ2-5, is DTGVSQNPRHKITKRGQNVTFRCDPISEHNRLYWYRQTLGQGPEFLTYFQNEAQLEKSRLLSDRFSAERPKGSFSTLEIQRTEQGDSAMYLCASSSRLGETQYFGPGTRLLVL.

This sequence joins TRBV6-5 and TRBJ2-7, with D possibly being TRBD1 (5 bases). The V gene lost 1 base and the J gene lost 3 bases, with 13 bases spanning the gap. This CDR3 is 15 amino acids long. Germline-derived CDR1 and CDR2 are MNHEY and SVGAGI. This CDR3 is CASSYYRQRGYEQYF. CDR3 DNA: TGTGCCAGCAGTTACTACCGACAAAGGGGCTACGAGCAGTACTTC.

CDR3 residues: CASARDRGADTQYF. The DNA of the CDR3 is TGTGCCAGCGCCCGGGACAGGGGTGCAGATACGCAGTATTTT. The V and J genes are TRBV19 and TRBJ2-3; 10 positions agree with TRBD1. CDR1 and CDR2 from the germline V gene are LNHDA and SQIVND (reference sequence). The CDR3 spans 14 residues. Trimming at V came to 9 bases and at J to 4 bases, leaving 7 bases not matched to a gene.

This chain joins TRBV28 and TRBJ2-1; 8 nucleotides agree with TRBD1. The CDR3 is made up of 15 amino acids. V was pared by 5 bases and J by 4 bases, with 7 bases of the junction left unmatched. Looked up from germline, CDR1 is MDHEN and CDR2 is SYDVKM. The CDR3: CASSPAGQGYNEQFF. The CDR3 DNA sequence: TGTGCCAGCAGTCCTGCAGGACAGGGATACAATGAGCAGTTCTTC.

The sample holds a few counts of this clone. V and J are TRBV29-1 and TRBJ2-7; no reliable D call. Germline loops: CDR1 SQVTM, CDR2 ANQGSEA. V was clipped by 7 bases and J by 3 bases, with 16 bases between them. The CDR3 runs 13 residues. CDR3 sequence: CSALSDLGYEQYF. The CDR3 DNA reads as TGCAGCGCACTTTCCGACCTGGGCTACGAGCAGTACTTC.

V gene TRBV18 combines with J gene TRBJ2-5; no clear D gene. The CDR3 length is 14 residues. Germline assignment: CDR1 KGHSH and CDR2 LQKENI. Between the trimmed V and J ends, which lost 3 bases and 1 base, there was a span of 9 bases. The CDR3 DNA reads TGTGCCAGCTCACCTACCCGCGTCCAAGAGACCCAGTACTTC. It yields the protein CASSPTRVQETQYF.

This clone rates as medium-sized. This rearrangement joins TRBV19 to TRBJ1-5; D ambiguous. CDR3 length: 18 residues. V was cut by 1 base and J by 7 bases, with 23 bases left in between. Germline V lookup: CDR1 LNHDA, CDR2 SQIVND (reference sequence). CDR3: CASSIGIPGRASIQPQHF. The CDR3 DNA follows: TGTGCCAGTAGTATAGGAATACCGGGAAGGGCGAGTATACAGCCCCAGCATTTT.

The chain couples TRBV15 to TRBJ1-5, with TRBD1 identical over 7 bases. CDR3 length: 15 residues. With 4 bases clipped from V and 8 bases from J, the junction kept 11 bases outside the gene matches. CDR1 and CDR2 from the germline V gene are LNHNV and YYDKDF (reference sequence). Written as DNA, the CDR3 is TGTGCCACCAGCAAAGACAGGGTCTCCTGGGAGCCCCAGCATTTT. Protein product: CATSKDRVSWEPQHF.

This sequence joins TRBV23-1 and TRBJ1-5, with 7 bases fitting TRBD1. Being an ORF, TRBV23-1 has a function that is uncertain. V was clipped by 7 bases and J by 1 base; unmatched bases: 4. The CDR3 is made up of 14 amino acids. Here the CDR3 DNA reads TGCGCCAGCAAAGACAGGGTGAGCAATCAGCCCCAGCATTTT. It codes for CASKDRVSNQPQHF.

The genes are TRBV27 and TRBJ2-7; 9 bases match TRBD2. From germline, CDR1 is MNHEY and CDR2 SMNVEV (reference sequence). This CDR3 has 14 residues. The V segment lost 2 bases and the J segment 7 bases; nucleotides outside the gene matches: 6. CDR3 sequence: CASSLNSGRGEQYF. The CDR3 DNA sequence: TGTGCCAGCAGTTTAAATAGCGGGAGAGGGGAGCAGTACTTC.

This clone was detected once. The V gene is TRBV7-2, the J gene TRBJ2-1; TRBD2 matches 7 bases. This CDR3 is built from 15 residues. CDR1 is SGHTA and CDR2 is FQGNSA in the germline V gene. J gave up 3 bases and V 5 bases, and 7 bases lay outside the gene matches. In nucleotides, the CDR3 is TGTGCCAGCAGCCCGCGTACTAGCGACTACAATGAGCAGTTCTTC. As protein: CASSPRTSDYNEQFF.

This chain connects TRBV5-1 to TRBJ2-3; unclear D gene. Germline-derived CDR1 and CDR2 are SGHRS and YFSETQ. V was cut by 0 bases and J by 2 bases, with 4 bases left in between. The CDR3 spans 13 residues. This CDR3 reads CASSLDNTDTQYF. CDR3 in DNA: TGCGCCAGCAGCTTGGACAACACAGATACGCAGTATTTT.

The rearrangement uses TRBV2 and TRBJ2-1; TRBD2 matches at 7 bases. After removal of 2 bases from V and 13 bases from J, the junction contained 5 bases not matched to a gene. The CDR3 consists of 12 residues. Looked up from germline, CDR1 is SNHLY and CDR2 is FYNNEI. This chain's CDR3 is CASSEYAGAQFF. For the CDR3, the DNA is TGTGCCAGCAGTGAATATGCGGGAGCCCAGTTCTTC.

This clone showed up just a few times. The chain recombines TRBV5-1 with TRBJ1-1; possible D gene TRBD1, 5 bases. Germline V gives CDR1 SGHRS, CDR2 YFSETQ. The CDR3 has 13 amino acids. V was clipped by 5 bases and J by 3 bases, with 11 bases between them. CDR3 DNA sequence: TGCGCCAGCAGTGAAGTGGGGGACACTGAAGCTTTCTTT. It codes for CASSEVGDTEAFF. The full variable domain, rest sourced from reference TRBV5-1 and TRBJ1-1, is KAGVTQTPRYLIKTRGQQVTLSCSPISGHRSVSWYQQTPGQGLQFLFEYFSETQRNKGNFPGRFSGRQFSNSRSEMNVSTLELGDSALYLCASSEVGDTEAFFGQGTRLTVV.

The rearrangement joins TRBV27 to TRBJ2-7, with a tentative D call TRBD2 (5 bases). The CDR3 totals 13 residues. Looked up from germline, CDR1 is MNHEY and CDR2 is SMNVEV (reference sequence). Trimming removed 6 bases at V and 2 bases at J, with 11 bases between. DNA for the CDR3: TGTGCCAGCAGCTGGACTCCTGCCTACGAGCAGTACTTC. Amino acid sequence: CASSWTPAYEQYF.

The CDR3 DNA follows: TGTGCCAGCAGTTTCAAAGGGACGAATAATGAAGCTTTCTTT. Its protein is CASSFKGTNNEAFF. This rearrangement joins TRBV6-6 to TRBJ1-1, with D possibly being TRBD1 (5 bases). Between the trimmed V and J ends, which lost 4 bases and 7 bases, there was a span of 16 bases. Germline CDR1 is MNHNY and CDR2 is SVGAGI (reference sequence). The CDR3 has 14 residues.

V and J are TRBV28 and TRBJ2-5; 7 nucleotides align to TRBD2. The CDR3 has 15 amino acids. The germline gives CDR1 MDHEN, CDR2 SYDVKM. After removal of 6 bases from V and 5 bases from J, the junction contained 12 bases not matched to a gene. CDR3 region: CASSPRGYEIETQYF. CDR3 in DNA: TGTGCCAGCAGCCCGCGGGGGTATGAGATTGAGACCCAGTACTTC.

This chain links TRBV19 with TRBJ1-2; D is ambiguous. CDR1 is LNHDA, CDR2 SQIVND, per germline (reference sequence). The CDR3 loop spans 14 amino acids. Trimming removed 1 base from V and 4 bases from J, with 10 bases in between. The CDR3 nucleotides read TGTGCCAGTAGTATAGGAAAATCGATCTATGGCTACACCTTC. Amino acid sequence: CASSIGKSIYGYTF.

The chain combines TRBV11-2 with TRBJ1-1; 7 bases are shared with TRBD1. The length of the CDR3 is 14 residues. Germline lookup yields CDR1 SGHAT and CDR2 FQNNGV. Trimming at V came to 2 bases and at J to 1 base, leaving 1 base not matched to a gene. The CDR3, as DNA: TGTGCCAGCAGCTTACAGGGGGGGAACACTGAAGCTTTCTTT. This sequence encodes CASSLQGGNTEAFF.